The present entry profiles one TCR beta chain with its context. The sample belongs to a study of blood T cell repertoires in COVID-19. Trimming cost V 5 bases and J 0 bases; bases outside gene matches: 2. This CDR3 spans 15 amino acids. Germline V lookup: CDR1 PRHDT, CDR2 FYEKMQ (reference sequence). Only in-frame clones appear in the TCRdb table, and some are missing; sequencing was by immunoSEQ multiplex PCR. The sample lists around 76,000 clones, about 76% occurring once. This rearrangement joins TRBV13 to TRBJ2-7, with TRBD2 identical over 12 bases. Sequenced: peripheral blood. The source of this sequence is a woman older than 75 with active or convalescent COVID-19. The CDR3 reads CASSRTSGVSYEQYF. The CDR3 DNA reads TGTGCCAGCAGCCGGACTAGCGGGGTCTCCTACGAGCAGTACTTC.